The subject of this entry is one TCR beta chain. Primers included in the PCR were 60 Vbeta and 13 Jbeta primers. The data were produced by immunoSEQ multiplex PCR, yet TCRdb's version contains in-frame clones alone and is incomplete. The sample lists 150,000 to 200,000 clones, roughly 80% occurring once. The entry originates in a study of cytomegalovirus exposure and HLA in healthy donors. The CDR3 is 16 amino acids. V was trimmed by 1 base and J by 0 bases, leaving 12 bases between them. The sequencing input was PBMCs. The V call is TRBV23-1, the J call TRBJ1-2, with D possibly being TRBD1 (6 bases). TRBV23-1 is recorded as an ORF, its role being uncertain. This receptor was obtained from a male donor in good health and CMV-seronegative. The CDR3 reads CASSQWPQGSNYGYTF. CDR3 nucleotide sequence: TGCGCCAGCAGTCAATGGCCCCAGGGGTCTAACTATGGCTACACCTTC.